The 20 T cell receptor beta chains presented below share a single source sample, sequenced in a study of blood T cells in healthy people across ages. The authors ran a second PCR of 7 to 11 cycles using a sample-barcoded 5' primer and a J-beta primer mix. TCRdb used MiXCR to reprocess the 5' RACE reads, holding one entry per CDR3 protein. This table has 790,000 or so distinct CDR3 sequences, less than 60% appearing once. Input material: blood. The receptors here all came from a man of 80 years or more in good health.

The CDR3 DNA follows: TGTGCCAGCAGTAACGGGGGCCGGGGGACCCAGTACTTC. Protein: CASSNGGRGTQYF. The chain carries TRBV6-6 and TRBJ2-5; D is tentatively TRBD1 or TRBD2 (6 bases each). The CDR3 totals 13 residues. V was shortened by 5 bases and J by 7 bases, with 14 bases between the two germline ends. CDR1 is MNHNY and CDR2 is SVGAGI in the germline V gene (reference sequence).

In DNA form, the CDR3 reads TGCGCCAGCAGCCCAGGAACGGGGGTACTCCATGAGCAGTTCTTC. Protein sequence: CASSPGTGVLHEQFF. The chain joins TRBV4-1 to TRBJ2-1; a possible D gene is TRBD2 (6 bases). The CDR3 contains 15 residues. Germline loops: CDR1 MGHRA, CDR2 YSYEKL. V shed 4 bases and J shed 8 bases, with 18 bases lying between them.

Points on this clonotype: Given a much more abundant clone one base away, this may be a read error. The chain uses TRBV28 and TRBJ2-1; 8 bases match TRBD2. CDR1 is MDHEN, CDR2 SYDVKM, per germline. This CDR3 is 13 amino acids long. Trimming took 6 bases from V and 13 from J; bases not matched to a gene: 11. This CDR3 is CASRTSGLETQFF. In DNA, the CDR3 is TGTGCCAGCAGAACATCGGGACTAGAGACCCAGTTCTTC.

This clonotype showed up many times. This rearrangement joins TRBV10-3 to TRBJ1-1; 7 bases line up with TRBD1. J was trimmed by 6 bases and V by 4 bases; bases with no gene match: 8. In germline, CDR1 is ENHRY, CDR2 SYGVKD. The CDR3 consists of 14 residues. CDR3 DNA: TGTGCCATCAGTGCACGTGGACAGGAGTCTGAAGCTTTCTTT. Translating it yields CAISARGQESEAFF.

The gene calls are TRBV20-1 and TRBJ2-3; D is possibly TRBD2 (5 bases). V lost 6 bases and J lost 4, with 11 bases in between. There are 12 residues in the CDR3. Germline V lookup: CDR1 DFQATT, CDR2 SNEGSKA (reference sequence). CDR3 sequence (DNA): TGCAGTGCCACCACTAGTGCAGATACGCAGTATTTT. Protein product: CSATTSADTQYF.

This chain links TRBV20-1 with TRBJ2-1; 11 nucleotides align to TRBD2. The V segment lost 3 bases and the J segment 7 bases; nucleotides outside the gene matches: 8. Germline-derived CDR1 and CDR2 are DFQATT and SNEGSKA (reference sequence). CDR3 size: 15 residues. This CDR3 is CSASNMGLAANEQFF. The CDR3 nucleotides read TGCAGTGCTAGTAATATGGGACTAGCGGCAAATGAGCAGTTCTTC.

The chain is built from TRBV6-2 or TRBV6-3 and TRBJ2-7; 10 positions agree with TRBD2. The DNA end lines up better with TRBJ2-5; the J call may be wrong. The CDR3 spans 15 residues. The V gene's germline CDR1 is MNHEY and CDR2 SVGEGT. The CDR3 sequence: CASSGLADSRETQYF. The CDR3 nucleotides are TGTGCCAGCAGTGGACTAGCGGACAGCAGAGAGACCCAGTACTTC.

The chain recombines TRBV29-1 with TRBJ2-5; 10 bases agree with TRBD2. This CDR3 has 12 residues. From germline, CDR1 is SQVTM and CDR2 ANQGSEA. Unmatched junction bases numbered 10, after V lost 7 bases and J lost 11 bases. CDR3 amino acids: CSAASGSYGQYF. The DNA for the CDR3 is TGCAGCGCCGCTAGCGGGAGCTACGGGCAGTACTTC.

The chain joins TRBV24-1 to TRBJ2-3, with 7 bases aligning to TRBD2. The CDR3 loop spans 16 amino acids. The junction had 9 bases not matched to a gene; V was cut back by 5 bases and J by 2 bases. Germline V gene lookup returns CDR1 KGHDR and CDR2 SFDVKD. CDR3 nucleotides: TGTGCCACCAGTGGCCGAACTAGCGAGGCCACAGATACGCAGTATTTT. This gives the protein CATSGRTSEATDTQYF.

The sample holds a few counts of this clonotype. The rearrangement uses TRBV15 and TRBJ2-7; D remains ambiguous. The CDR3 has 15 residues. Germline V gene data show CDR1 as LNHNV and CDR2 as YYDKDF (reference sequence). Trimming took off 0 bases at V and 2 bases at J, with 11 bases between the two ends. CDR3 nucleotides: TGTGCCACCAGCAGAGATAGTACAAGCACCTACGAGCAGTACTTC. It specifies CATSRDSTSTYEQYF.

This clonotype was recorded a few times. This chain joins TRBV7-2 and TRBJ2-7; 9 bases match TRBD1. Per germline, CDR1 SGHTA and CDR2 FQGNSA. The length of the CDR3 is 15 residues. J was trimmed by 3 bases and V by 5 bases; bases with no gene match: 8. CDR3: CASSPNPGQGYEQYF. CDR3 nucleotide sequence: TGTGCCAGCAGCCCGAACCCGGGACAGGGCTACGAGCAGTACTTC. Full variable domain (outside the CDR3, taken from reference TRBV7-2 and TRBJ2-7): GAGVSQSPSNKVTEKGKDVELRCDPISGHTALYWYRQSLGQGLEFLIYFQGNSAPDKSGLPSDRFSAERTGGSVSTLTIQRTQQEDSAVYLCASSPNPGQGYEQYFGPGTRLTVT.

About this clonotype itself: Germline and junction disagree at one end, which may indicate a read error. The genes are TRBV7-7 and TRBJ2-5; D ambiguous. This CDR3 is 15 amino acids long. CDR1 and CDR2 (germline): SSHAT, FNYEAQ (reference sequence). The CDR3 here is CASSLVAGPQETQYF. DNA of the CDR3: TGTGCTAGCAGCTTAGTCGCCGGACCGCAAGAGACCCAGTACTTC.

J is TRBJ2-7 and V is TRBV4-3, with D maybe TRBD2 (5 bases). This CDR3 has 14 amino acids. CDR1 is LGHNA, CDR2 YSLEER, per germline. V shed 0 bases and J shed 0 bases, with 6 bases lying between them. The CDR3 is CASSQDGISYEQYF. The CDR3, as DNA: TGCGCCAGCAGCCAAGACGGGATCTCCTACGAGCAGTACTTC.

V and J are TRBV28 and TRBJ2-3, with 8 bases aligning to TRBD1. Germline CDR1 reads MDHEN; CDR2 reads SYDVKM. The CDR3 is made up of 12 amino acids. J gave up 14 bases and V 3 bases, and 7 bases lay outside the gene matches. CDR3 nucleotide sequence: TGTGCCAGCAGTTTCGGGACAGGCCCCTGGTATTTT. It is translated as CASSFGTGPWYF. The whole variable domain, filled in from reference TRBV28 and TRBJ2-3, reads DVKVTQSSRYLVKRTGEKVFLECVQDMDHENMFWYRQDPGLGLRLIYFSYDVKMKEKGDIPEGYSVSREKKERFSLILESASTNQTSMYLCASSFGTGPWYFGPGTRLTVL.

V and J are TRBV28 and TRBJ2-1; TRBD1 aligns across 9 bases. The CDR3 runs 17 residues. V lost 5 bases to trimming and J lost 4 bases; unmatched junction nucleotides: 12. Per the germline V gene, CDR1 is MDHEN and CDR2 is SYDVKM. The CDR3 is CASSPPLRTGAYNEQFF. CDR3 in DNA: TGTGCCAGCAGTCCCCCCCTGAGGACAGGGGCTTACAATGAGCAGTTCTTC.

The V and J genes are TRBV7-2 and TRBJ2-3, with D hard to call. Trimming stripped 1 base from V and 2 bases from J, with 13 bases between. Per the germline V gene, CDR1 is SGHTA and CDR2 is FQGNSA. CDR3 size: 16 residues. DNA of the CDR3: TGTGCCAGCAGCTTAGGCGGTAGTTGGTACACAGATACGCAGTATTTT. Translating gives CASSLGGSWYTDTQYF.

This clonotype appeared a single time. The chain carries TRBV20-1 and TRBJ1-1; D unclear. The ends were cut back, 4 bases at V and 1 base at J, with 10 bases in the middle. Germline CDR1 reads DFQATT; CDR2 reads SNEGSKA (reference sequence). The CDR3 loop spans 13 amino acids. DNA for the CDR3: TGCAGTGCTATTCGTGCAGGGAACACTGAAGCTTTCTTT. This sequence encodes CSAIRAGNTEAFF.

The chain is built from TRBV30 and TRBJ2-3, with D perhaps matching TRBD1 (5 bases). This CDR3 contains 13 residues. With 0 bases removed from V and 2 bases from J, the gap between germline ends came to 6 bases. Looked up from germline, CDR1 is GTSNPN and CDR2 is SVGIG (reference sequence). CDR3 residues: CAWSVGDTDTQYF. Here the CDR3 DNA reads TGTGCCTGGAGTGTAGGGGACACAGATACGCAGTATTTT.

The chain links TRBV10-1 to TRBJ2-7; the D is unclear. Germline-derived CDR1 and CDR2 are WNHNN and SYGVQD (reference sequence). V was shortened by 0 bases and J by 3 bases, with 12 bases between the two germline ends. The CDR3 covers 15 residues. The CDR3 DNA reads TGCGCCAGCAGTGAGTCTTCCGAGTTTGGCTACGAGCAGTACTTC. Its protein product is CASSESSEFGYEQYF.

Turning to this clonotype: One end of the junction does not line up with germline, which may come from a read error. This chain joins TRBV3-1 and TRBJ2-6, with 9 bases aligning to TRBD2. CDR3 length: 21 amino acids. Germline V gene sequence: CDR1 LGHDT, CDR2 YNNKEL (reference sequence). The CDR3 sequence: CARSHPGGLAGFLSGANVLTF. The DNA for the CDR3 is TGTGCCCGCAGCCACCCTGGGGGGCTAGCGGGATTCCTCTCTGGGGCCAACGTCCTGACTTTC.